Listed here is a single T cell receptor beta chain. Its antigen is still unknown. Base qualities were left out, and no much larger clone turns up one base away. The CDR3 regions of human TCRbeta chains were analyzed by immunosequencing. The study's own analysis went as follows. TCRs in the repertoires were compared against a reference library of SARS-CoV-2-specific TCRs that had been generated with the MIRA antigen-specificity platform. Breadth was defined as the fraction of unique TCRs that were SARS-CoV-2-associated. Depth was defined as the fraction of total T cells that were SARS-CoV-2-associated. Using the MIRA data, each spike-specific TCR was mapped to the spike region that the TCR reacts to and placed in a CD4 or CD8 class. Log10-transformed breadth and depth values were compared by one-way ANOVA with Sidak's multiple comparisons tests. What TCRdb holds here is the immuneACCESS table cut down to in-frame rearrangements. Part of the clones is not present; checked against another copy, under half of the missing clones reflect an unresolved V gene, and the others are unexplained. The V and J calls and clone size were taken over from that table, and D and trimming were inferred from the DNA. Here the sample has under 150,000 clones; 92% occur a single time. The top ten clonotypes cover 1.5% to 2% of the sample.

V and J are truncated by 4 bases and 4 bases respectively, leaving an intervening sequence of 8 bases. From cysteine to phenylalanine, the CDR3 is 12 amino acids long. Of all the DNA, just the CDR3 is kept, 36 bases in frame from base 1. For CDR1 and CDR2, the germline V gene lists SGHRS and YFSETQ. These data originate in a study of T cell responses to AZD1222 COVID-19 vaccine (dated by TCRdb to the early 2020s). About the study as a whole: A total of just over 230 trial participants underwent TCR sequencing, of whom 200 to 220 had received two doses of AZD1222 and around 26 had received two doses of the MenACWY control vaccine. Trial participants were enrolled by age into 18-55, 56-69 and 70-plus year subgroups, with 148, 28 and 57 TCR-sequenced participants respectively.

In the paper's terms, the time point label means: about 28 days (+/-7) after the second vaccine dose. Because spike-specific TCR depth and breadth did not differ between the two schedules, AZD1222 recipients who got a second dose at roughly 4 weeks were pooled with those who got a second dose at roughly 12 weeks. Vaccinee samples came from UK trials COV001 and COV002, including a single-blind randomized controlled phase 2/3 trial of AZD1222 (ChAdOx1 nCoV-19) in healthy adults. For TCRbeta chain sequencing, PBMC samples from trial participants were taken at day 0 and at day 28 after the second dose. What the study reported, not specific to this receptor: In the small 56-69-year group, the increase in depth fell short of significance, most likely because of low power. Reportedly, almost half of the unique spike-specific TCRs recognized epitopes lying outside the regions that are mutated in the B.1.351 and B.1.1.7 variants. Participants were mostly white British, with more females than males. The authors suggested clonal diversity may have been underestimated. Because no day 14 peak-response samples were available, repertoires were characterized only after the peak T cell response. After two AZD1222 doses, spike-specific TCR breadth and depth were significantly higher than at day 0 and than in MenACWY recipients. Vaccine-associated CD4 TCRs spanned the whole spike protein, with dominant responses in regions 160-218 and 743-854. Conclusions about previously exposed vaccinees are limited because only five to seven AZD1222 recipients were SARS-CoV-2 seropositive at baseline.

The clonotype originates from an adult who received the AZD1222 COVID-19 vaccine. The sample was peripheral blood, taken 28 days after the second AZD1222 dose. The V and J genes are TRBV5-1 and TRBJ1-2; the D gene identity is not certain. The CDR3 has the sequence CASSLDGYGYTF. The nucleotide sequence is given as TGCGCCAGCAGCCTGGATGGCTATGGCTACACCTTC.